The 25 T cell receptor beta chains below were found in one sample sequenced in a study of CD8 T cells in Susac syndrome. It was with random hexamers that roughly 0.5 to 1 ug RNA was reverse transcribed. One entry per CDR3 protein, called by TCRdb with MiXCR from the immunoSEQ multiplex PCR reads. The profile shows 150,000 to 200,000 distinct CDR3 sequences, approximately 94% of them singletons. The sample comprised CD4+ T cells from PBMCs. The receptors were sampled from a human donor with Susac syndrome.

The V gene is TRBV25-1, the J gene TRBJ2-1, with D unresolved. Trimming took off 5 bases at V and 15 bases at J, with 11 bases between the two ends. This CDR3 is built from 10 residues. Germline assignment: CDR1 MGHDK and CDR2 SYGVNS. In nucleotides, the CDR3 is TGTGCCAGCAGTTTAGATTTTATGTTCTTC. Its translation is CASSLDFMFF.

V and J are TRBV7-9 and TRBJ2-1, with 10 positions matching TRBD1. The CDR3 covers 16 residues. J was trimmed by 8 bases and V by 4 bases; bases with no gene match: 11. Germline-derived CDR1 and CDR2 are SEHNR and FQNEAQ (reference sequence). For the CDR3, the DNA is TGTGCCAGCAGCTCAAGACAGGGGGCAAGGCCCCATGAGCAGTTCTTC. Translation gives CASSSRQGARPHEQFF.

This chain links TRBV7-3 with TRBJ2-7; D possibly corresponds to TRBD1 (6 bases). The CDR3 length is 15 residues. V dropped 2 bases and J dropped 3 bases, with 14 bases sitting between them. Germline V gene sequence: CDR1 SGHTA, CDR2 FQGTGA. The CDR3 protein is CASSLGGSPIYEQYF. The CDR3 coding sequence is TGTGCCAGCAGCTTAGGGGGCAGCCCGATCTACGAGCAGTACTTC.

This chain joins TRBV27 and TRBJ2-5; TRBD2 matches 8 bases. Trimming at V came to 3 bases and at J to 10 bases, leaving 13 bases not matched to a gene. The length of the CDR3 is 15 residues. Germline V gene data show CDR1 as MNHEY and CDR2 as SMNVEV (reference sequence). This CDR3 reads CASSFITGGALLQYF. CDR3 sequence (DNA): TGTGCCAGCAGTTTTATAACCGGGGGGGCCTTACTCCAGTACTTC.

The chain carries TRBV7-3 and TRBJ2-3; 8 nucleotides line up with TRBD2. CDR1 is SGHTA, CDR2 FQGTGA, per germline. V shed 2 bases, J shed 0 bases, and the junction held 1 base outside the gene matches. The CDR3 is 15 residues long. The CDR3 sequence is CASSLERGSTDTQYF. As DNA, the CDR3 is TGTGCCAGCAGCTTAGAGCGGGGGAGCACAGATACGCAGTATTTT.

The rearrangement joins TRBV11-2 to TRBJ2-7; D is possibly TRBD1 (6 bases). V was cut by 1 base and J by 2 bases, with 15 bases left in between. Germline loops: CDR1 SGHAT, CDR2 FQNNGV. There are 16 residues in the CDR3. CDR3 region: CASSLGRGRPPYEQYF. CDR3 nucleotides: TGTGCCAGCAGCTTAGGCAGGGGCCGCCCCCCCTACGAGCAGTACTTC.

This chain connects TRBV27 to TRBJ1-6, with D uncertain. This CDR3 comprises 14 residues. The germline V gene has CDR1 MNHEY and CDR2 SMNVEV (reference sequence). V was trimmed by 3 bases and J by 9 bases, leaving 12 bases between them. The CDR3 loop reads CASSFLGAGSPLHF. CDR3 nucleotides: TGTGCCAGCAGTTTCTTAGGTGCGGGTTCACCCCTCCACTTT.

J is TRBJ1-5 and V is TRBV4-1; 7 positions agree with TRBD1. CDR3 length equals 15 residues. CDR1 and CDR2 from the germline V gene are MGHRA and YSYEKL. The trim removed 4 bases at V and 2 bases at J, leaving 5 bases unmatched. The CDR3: CASSPPGQGNQPQHF. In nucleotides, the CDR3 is TGCGCCAGCAGCCCCCCTGGACAGGGCAATCAGCCCCAGCATTTT.

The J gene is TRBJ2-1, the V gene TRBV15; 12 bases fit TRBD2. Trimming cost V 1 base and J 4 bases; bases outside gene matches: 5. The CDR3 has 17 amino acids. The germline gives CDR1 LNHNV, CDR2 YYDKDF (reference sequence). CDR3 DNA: TGTGCCACCAGCAGAGGGACTAGCGGGGCCACTTACAATGAGCAGTTCTTC. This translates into CATSRGTSGATYNEQFF.

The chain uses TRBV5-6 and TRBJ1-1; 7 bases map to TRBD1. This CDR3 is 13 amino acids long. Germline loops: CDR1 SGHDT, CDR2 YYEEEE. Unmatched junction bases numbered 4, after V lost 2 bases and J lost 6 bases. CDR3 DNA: TGTGCCAGCAGCTTAACAGGGGCGGCTGAAGCTTTCTTT. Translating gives CASSLTGAAEAFF.

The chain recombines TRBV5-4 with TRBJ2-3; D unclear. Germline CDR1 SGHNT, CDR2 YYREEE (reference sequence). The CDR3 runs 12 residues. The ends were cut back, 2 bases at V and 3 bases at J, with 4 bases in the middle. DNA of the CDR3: TGTGCCAGCAGCTTTAATACAGATACGCAGTATTTT. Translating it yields CASSFNTDTQYF.

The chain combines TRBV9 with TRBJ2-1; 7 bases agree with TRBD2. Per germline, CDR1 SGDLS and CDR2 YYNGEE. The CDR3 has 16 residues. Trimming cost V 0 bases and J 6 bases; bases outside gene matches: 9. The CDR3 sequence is CASSVAPGGGANEQFF. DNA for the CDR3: TGTGCCAGCAGCGTAGCCCCGGGAGGAGGGGCCAATGAGCAGTTCTTC.

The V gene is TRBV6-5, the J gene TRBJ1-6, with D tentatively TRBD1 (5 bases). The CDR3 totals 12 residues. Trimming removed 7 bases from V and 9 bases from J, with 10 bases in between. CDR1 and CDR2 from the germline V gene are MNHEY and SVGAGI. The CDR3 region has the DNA TGTGCCAGCAATCAGGGAGGTTCACCCCTCCACTTT. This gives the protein CASNQGGSPLHF.

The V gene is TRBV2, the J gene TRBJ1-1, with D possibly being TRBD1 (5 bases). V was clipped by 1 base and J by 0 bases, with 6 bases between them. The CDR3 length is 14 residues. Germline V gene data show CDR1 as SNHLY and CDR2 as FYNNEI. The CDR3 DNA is TGTGCCAGCAGTGAAGGACAGTTGAACACTGAAGCTTTCTTT. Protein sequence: CASSEGQLNTEAFF.

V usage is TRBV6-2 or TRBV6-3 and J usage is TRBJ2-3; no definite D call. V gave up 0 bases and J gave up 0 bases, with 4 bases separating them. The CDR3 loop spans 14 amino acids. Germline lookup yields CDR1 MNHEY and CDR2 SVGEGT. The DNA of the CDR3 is TGTGCCAGCAGTTACTCGACTAGCACAGATACGCAGTATTTT. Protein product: CASSYSTSTDTQYF.

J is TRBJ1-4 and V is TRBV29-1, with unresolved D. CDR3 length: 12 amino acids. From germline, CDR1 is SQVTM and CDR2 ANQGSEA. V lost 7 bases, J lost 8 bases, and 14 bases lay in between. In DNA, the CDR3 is TGCAGCGCCGGCGAGGTCCGGGAAAAACTGTTTTTT. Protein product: CSAGEVREKLFF.

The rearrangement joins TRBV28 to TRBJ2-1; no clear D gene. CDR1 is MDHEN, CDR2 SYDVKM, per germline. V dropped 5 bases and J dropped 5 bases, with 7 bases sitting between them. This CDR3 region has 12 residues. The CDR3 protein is CASSPQNNEQFF. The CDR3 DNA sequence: TGTGCCAGCAGTCCACAGAACAATGAGCAGTTCTTC.

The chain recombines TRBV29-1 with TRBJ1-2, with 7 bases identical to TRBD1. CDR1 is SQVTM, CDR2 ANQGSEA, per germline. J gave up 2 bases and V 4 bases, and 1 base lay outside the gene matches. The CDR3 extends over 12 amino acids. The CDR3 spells CSVAGGNYGYTF. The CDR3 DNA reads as TGCAGCGTTGCAGGGGGGAACTATGGCTACACCTTC.

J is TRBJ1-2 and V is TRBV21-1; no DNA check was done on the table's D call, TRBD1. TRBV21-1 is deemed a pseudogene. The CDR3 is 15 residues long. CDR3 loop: CASSTGQGSFYGYTF. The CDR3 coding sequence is TGTGCCAGCAGCACCGGCCAGGGGTCCTTCTATGGCTACACCTTC.

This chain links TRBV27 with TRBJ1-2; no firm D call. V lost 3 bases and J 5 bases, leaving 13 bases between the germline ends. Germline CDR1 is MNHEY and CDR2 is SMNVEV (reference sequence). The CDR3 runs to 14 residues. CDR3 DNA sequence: TGTGCCAGCAGTTTGGGGAGGGATCTATATGGCTACACCTTC. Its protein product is CASSLGRDLYGYTF.

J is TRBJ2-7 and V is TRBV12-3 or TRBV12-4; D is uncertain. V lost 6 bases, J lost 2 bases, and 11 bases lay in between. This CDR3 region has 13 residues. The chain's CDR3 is CASSSMSAYEQYF. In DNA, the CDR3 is TGTGCCAGCAGCTCTATGTCAGCCTACGAGCAGTACTTC.

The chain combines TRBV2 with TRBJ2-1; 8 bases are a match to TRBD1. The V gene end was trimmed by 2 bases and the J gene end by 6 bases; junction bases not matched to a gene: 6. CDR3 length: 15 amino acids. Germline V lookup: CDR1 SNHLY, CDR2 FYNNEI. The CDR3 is CASSERTGKGNEQFF. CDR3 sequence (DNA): TGTGCCAGCAGTGAAAGGACAGGGAAGGGCAATGAGCAGTTCTTC.

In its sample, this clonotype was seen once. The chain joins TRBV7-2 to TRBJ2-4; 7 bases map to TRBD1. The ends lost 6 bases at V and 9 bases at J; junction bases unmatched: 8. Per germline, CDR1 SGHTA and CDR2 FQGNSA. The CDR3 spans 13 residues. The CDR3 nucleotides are TGTGCCAGCAGAATAGCTTCAGGGGGCATTCAGTACTTC. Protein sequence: CASRIASGGIQYF.

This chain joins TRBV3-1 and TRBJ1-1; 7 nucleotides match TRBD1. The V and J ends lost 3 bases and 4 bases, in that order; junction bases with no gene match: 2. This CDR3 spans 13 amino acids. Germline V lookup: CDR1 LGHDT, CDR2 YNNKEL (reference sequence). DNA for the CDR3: TGTGCCAGCAGCCAGGGGGACAGCACTGAAGCTTTCTTT. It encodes CASSQGDSTEAFF.

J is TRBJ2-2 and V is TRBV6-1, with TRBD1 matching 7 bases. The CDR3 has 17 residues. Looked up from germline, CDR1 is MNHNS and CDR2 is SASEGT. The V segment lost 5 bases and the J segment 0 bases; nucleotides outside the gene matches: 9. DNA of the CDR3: TGTGCCAGCAGTCCACGCCTCGGGACAGCGAACACCGGGGAGCTGTTTTTT. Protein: CASSPRLGTANTGELFF.